A single sample is the source of the 27 T cell receptor beta chains below, sequenced in a study of T cell responses to AZD1222 COVID-19 vaccine (dated by TCRdb to the early 2020s). The sample's time point label, decoded: baseline before first vaccination. The protocol used for the library was the immunoSEQ multiplex PCR assay. This immuneACCESS table, as held by TCRdb, lists in-frame sequences with V and J called but not all clones. Of the missing ones, under half trace to an unresolved V gene in checked studies; the others have no known cause. For this sample the table gives roughly 180,000 clones, of which 80% to 90% were detected only once. The ten largest clones add up to 6% to 8% of the sample. The input for sequencing was peripheral blood, taken on day 0 of AZD1222 vaccination. These receptors were taken from an adult in good health.

The gene calls are TRBV7-9 and TRBJ2-6; D might be TRBD1 or TRBD2, each matching 5 bases. With 4 bases removed from V and 0 bases from J, the gap between germline ends came to 19 bases. Per germline, CDR1 SEHNR and CDR2 FQNEAQ (reference sequence). The CDR3 extends over 19 amino acids. Here the CDR3 DNA reads TGTGCCAGCAGCTGGAACTTTTGGGACCGGAACTCTGGGGCCAACGTCCTGACTTTC. Protein sequence: CASSWNFWDRNSGANVLTF.

The chain uses TRBV7-9 and TRBJ1-1, with TRBD1 matching over 8 bases. Germline V gives CDR1 SEHNR, CDR2 FQNEAQ (reference sequence). V lost 4 bases and J lost 11; bases outside the gene matches: 6. This CDR3 has 12 residues. CDR3 in DNA: TGTGCCAGCAGCTCAGGGGGCCTGAGGGCTTTCTTT. The encoded protein is CASSSGGLRAFF.

The V call is TRBV3-1 (or the pseudogene TRBV3-2), the J call TRBJ1-6, with 7 bases matching TRBD1. The germline CDR1 and CDR2 sequences are LGHDT and YNNKEL (reference sequence). V shed 5 bases and J 9 bases; nucleotides not matched to a gene: 7. CDR3 length equals 14 residues. Written as DNA, the CDR3 is TGTGCCAGCAGCGGGACAGCCTCGGGTTCACCCCTCCACTTT. Encoded protein: CASSGTASGSPLHF.

This chain joins TRBV27 and TRBJ1-5; the D gene is possibly TRBD1 (6 bases). This CDR3 has 16 residues. Germline CDR1 reads MNHEY; CDR2 reads SMNVEV (reference sequence). Trimming removed 5 bases at V and 0 bases at J, with 14 bases between. The CDR3 region is CASSRDNSFSNQPQHF. The CDR3 nucleotides are TGTGCCAGCAGTCGGGACAATAGTTTTAGCAATCAGCCCCAGCATTTT.

The chain employs TRBV7-8 and TRBJ2-7, with TRBD1 as a possible D gene (6 bases). The V and J ends lost 5 bases and 2 bases respectively, with 10 bases between them. This CDR3 region has 13 residues. Germline V gene lookup returns CDR1 SGHVS and CDR2 FQNEAQ. The CDR3, as DNA: TGTGCCAGCAGCCCCGGACAGACCTACGAGCAGTACGTC. Residues: CASSPGQTYEQYV.

V gene TRBV11-3 combines with J gene TRBJ2-1; 9 bases line up with TRBD1. Per the germline V gene, CDR1 is SGHNT and CDR2 is YENEEA. V was pared by 3 bases and J by 11 bases, with 2 bases of the junction left unmatched. The CDR3 loop spans 12 amino acids. This CDR3 is CASSLDRGQQFF. The CDR3 DNA sequence: TGTGCCAGCAGCTTGGACAGGGGACAGCAGTTCTTC.

This chain links TRBV6-7 with TRBJ1-5, with 9 bases aligning to TRBD1. TRBV6-7 is treated as an ORF (open reading frame) with a function not yet certain. With 0 bases clipped from V and 0 bases from J, the junction kept 3 bases outside the gene matches. The CDR3 loop spans 17 amino acids. DNA of the CDR3: TGTGCCAGCAGTTACTCGGGGACAGGGTGTAGCAATCAGCCCCAGCATTTT. This translates into CASSYSGTGCSNQPQHF.

The rearrangement links TRBV29-1 to TRBJ2-7, with 8 bases identical to TRBD1. With 4 bases clipped from V and 4 bases from J, the junction kept 6 bases outside the gene matches. This CDR3 contains 13 residues. CDR1 is SQVTM, CDR2 ANQGSEA, per germline. This CDR3 reads CSVVSGGAYEQYF. The CDR3 DNA is TGCAGCGTTGTATCAGGGGGCGCATACGAGCAGTACTTC.

The chain has TRBV11-2 and TRBJ1-1, with D unresolved. CDR1 and CDR2 (germline): SGHAT, FQNNGV. V lost 8 bases to trimming and J lost 2 bases, with 15 bases between them. The CDR3 covers 14 residues. Here the CDR3 DNA reads TGTGCCAGCCAAAAAAGACGGGGAAACACTGAAGCTTTCTTT. This encodes CASQKRRGNTEAFF.

This rearrangement joins TRBV18 to TRBJ2-2; 11 bases line up with TRBD1. Germline-derived CDR1 and CDR2 are KGHSH and LQKENI. V gave up 0 bases and J gave up 4 bases; unmatched junction bases: 10. The CDR3 totals 19 residues. CDR3 sequence (DNA): TGTGCCAGCTCACCACCGGACAGGGGGCTGACACCAGGCACCGGGGAGCTGTTTTTT. Translating it yields CASSPPDRGLTPGTGELFF.

The rearrangement uses TRBV5-5 and TRBJ1-1; the match to TRBD1 covers 12 bases. After removal of 3 bases from V and 7 bases from J, the junction contained 10 bases not matched to a gene. Looked up from germline, CDR1 is SGHKS and CDR2 is YYEKEE (reference sequence). This CDR3 is 16 amino acids long. CDR3 residues: CASSYWRGQGAGEAFF. CDR3 nucleotides: TGTGCCAGCAGCTATTGGCGGGGACAGGGGGCGGGTGAAGCTTTCTTT.

The rearrangement links TRBV6-1 to TRBJ2-1, with TRBD1 as a possible D gene (6 bases). The CDR3 loop spans 13 amino acids. V was trimmed by 2 bases and J by 9 bases, leaving 11 bases between them. Germline CDR1 reads MNHNS; CDR2 reads SASEGT. As DNA, the CDR3 is TGTGCCAGCAGTGAAACAGGGTTGGGTGAGCAGTTCTTC. Its translation: CASSETGLGEQFF.

The chain links TRBV18 to TRBJ2-3; TRBD1 agrees at 10 bases. The trim removed 4 bases at V and 1 base at J, leaving 5 bases unmatched. Per the germline V gene, CDR1 is KGHSH and CDR2 is LQKENI. This CDR3 is built from 16 residues. The DNA for the CDR3 is TGTGCCAGCTCACGAGGGACAGGGGTCGGCACAGATACGCAGTATTTT. It codes for CASSRGTGVGTDTQYF.

The chain combines TRBV2 with TRBJ2-7; D unclear. Germline V gene lookup returns CDR1 SNHLY and CDR2 FYNNEI. The CDR3 is 13 amino acids. The CDR3 loop reads CASREDPTYEQYV. The CDR3 nucleotides are TGTGCCAGCAGGGAAGACCCAACCTACGAGCAGTACGTC.

DNA of the CDR3: TGTGCCCCCCGGCCCAACATTCTAGCCAAAAACATTCAGTACTTC. This gives the protein CAPRPNILAKNIQYF. The gene calls are TRBV21-1 and TRBJ2-4. TRBV21-1 is deemed a pseudogene. This CDR3 spans 15 amino acids.

The V gene is TRBV27, the J gene TRBJ1-6, with unresolved D. V dropped 3 bases and J dropped 4 bases, with 10 bases sitting between them. The CDR3 is 15 residues long. Germline lookup yields CDR1 MNHEY and CDR2 SMNVEV (reference sequence). In DNA form, the CDR3 reads TGTGCCAGCAGTTTTGGAGTCGGGTATAATTCACCCCTCCACTTT. Its protein product is CASSFGVGYNSPLHF.

In DNA form, the CDR3 reads TGCAGTGCTTCCGACAACAATGAGCAGTTCTTC. This gives the protein CSASDNNEQFF. The rearrangement joins TRBV20-1 to TRBJ2-1; D call uncertain. Germline lookup yields CDR1 DFQATT and CDR2 SNEGSKA (reference sequence). The CDR3 is 11 residues long. The V end lost 5 bases, the J end lost 5 bases, and 7 bases lay between the germline ends.

This sequence joins TRBV9 and TRBJ2-3; the match to TRBD2 covers 16 bases. This CDR3 comprises 18 residues. The germline CDR1 and CDR2 sequences are SGDLS and YYNGEE. V gave up 3 bases and J gave up 4 bases; unmatched junction bases: 8. The CDR3 nucleotides read TGTGCCAGCAGCGGTTCCGGGACTAGCGGGGGGGCCCCAGATACGCAGTATTTT. Translated, it gives CASSGSGTSGGAPDTQYF.

The V call is TRBV5-1, the J call TRBJ1-6, with 10 bases aligning to TRBD1. Germline V gene lookup returns CDR1 SGHRS and CDR2 YFSETQ. The CDR3 is 16 residues long. V was pared by 0 bases and J by 10 bases, with 7 bases of the junction left unmatched. The CDR3 here is CASSLGQGATGSPLHF. The CDR3 nucleotides are TGCGCCAGCAGCTTGGGACAGGGGGCTACAGGGTCACCCCTCCACTTT.

Of note for this clone: Its ends do not fully match the called genes, so a read error is possible. V and J are TRBV25-1 and TRBJ2-3; TRBD1 agrees at 7 bases. The CDR3 covers 13 residues. Germline CDR1 is MGHDK and CDR2 is SYGVNS. CDR3 residues: CACRGSGPDTQYF. CDR3 in DNA: TGTGCCTGCAGGGGGAGTGGCCCAGATACGCAGTATTTT.

V is TRBV9 and J is TRBJ2-1, with 11 bases matching TRBD2. CDR1 and CDR2 from the germline V gene are SGDLS and YYNGEE. CDR3 length equals 15 residues. J was trimmed by 5 bases and V by 3 bases; bases with no gene match: 4. CDR3 in DNA: TGTGCCAGCAGCGATCTAGCGGGGGGTCACAATGAGCAGTTCTTC. Translation: CASSDLAGGHNEQFF. The variable domain in full, with the rest retrieved from reference TRBV9 and TRBJ2-1, is DSGVTQTPKHLITATGQRVTLRCSPRSGDLSVYWYQQSLDQGLQFLIQYYNGEERAKGNILERFSAQQFPDLHSELNLSSLELGDSALYFCASSDLAGGHNEQFFGPGTRLTVL.

The rearrangement links TRBV5-4 to TRBJ2-5, with 7 bases identical to TRBD2. There are 14 residues in the CDR3. Germline trimming cut 4 bases from V and 13 bases from J; bases unmatched to any gene: 16. Germline values: CDR1 SGHNT, CDR2 YYREEE (reference sequence). CDR3 DNA sequence: TGTGCCAGCAGCGGAGAGGGTGGACGGGAGGTACGGTACTTC. Translation gives CASSGEGGREVRYF.

Turning to this clone: Germline and junction disagree at one end, which may indicate a read error. The J gene is TRBJ2-6, the V gene TRBV7-7; D not certain. Germline CDR1 is SSHAT and CDR2 is FNYEAQ (reference sequence). The CDR3 covers 14 residues. The CDR3 DNA reads TGTGCTAGCAGCCCAGTCTCTGGGGCCAACGTCCTGACTTTC. This codes for CASSPVSGANVLTF.

This chain links TRBV5-1 with TRBJ1-1; a possible D gene is TRBD1 (6 bases). V was trimmed by 3 bases and J by 0 bases, leaving 15 bases between them. This CDR3 is 16 amino acids long. CDR1 and CDR2 from the germline V gene are SGHRS and YFSETQ. The CDR3 nucleotides are TGCGCCAGCAGCTCTGGAGTACAGGGCCTGAACACTGAAGCTTTCTTT. Encoded protein: CASSSGVQGLNTEAFF.

V and J are TRBV5-4 and TRBJ2-1; D is uncertain. The CDR3 is 12 amino acids. Germline values: CDR1 SGHNT, CDR2 YYREEE (reference sequence). Trimming removed 10 bases at V and 6 bases at J, with 14 bases between. CDR3 DNA sequence: TGTGCCGTAACCGGGCCCAGCAATGAGCAGTTCTTC. This codes for CAVTGPSNEQFF.

This rearrangement joins TRBV19 to TRBJ1-6; TRBD1 is a possible D gene (6 bases). Between the trimmed V and J ends, which lost 2 bases and 10 bases, there was a span of 15 bases. Germline assignment: CDR1 LNHDA and CDR2 SQIVND (reference sequence). The CDR3 length is 15 residues. The CDR3 loop reads CASSISGAGGSPLHF. CDR3 bases: TGTGCCAGTAGTATATCAGGGGCTGGCGGGTCACCCCTCCACTTT.

This chain connects TRBV12-3 or TRBV12-4 to TRBJ1-1, with no clear D. V was clipped by 3 bases and J by 8 bases, with 10 bases between them. CDR3 length: 12 residues. The CDR3 DNA follows: TGTGCCAGCAGTTTTCGGTTTGGAGAAGCTTTCTTT. This codes for CASSFRFGEAFF.